This TCR beta chain was retrieved from a study of cytotoxic CD8 clonotypes in ibrutinib-treated CLL. Generated by immunoSEQ multiplex PCR, the TCRdb table keeps only in-frame clones and is missing some. The table records over 120,000 clones, approximately 81% of them present only once. The origin of this receptor is a human donor with chronic lymphocytic leukemia. This material consisted of PBMCs, taken after 12 months of ibrutinib treatment.

CDR3 protein: CASSLFGTEKPPYEQYF. DNA for the CDR3: TGTGCCAGCAGTTTATTCGGGACAGAAAAACCCCCCTACGAGCAGTACTTC. V usage is TRBV27 and J usage is TRBJ2-7; TRBD1 aligns across 7 bases. The germline V gene encodes CDR1 MNHEY and CDR2 SMNVEV (reference sequence). The V segment lost 1 base and the J segment 2 bases; nucleotides outside the gene matches: 11. This CDR3 region has 17 residues.